Following are 29 T cell receptor beta chains from one sample sequenced in a study of beta chain features in type 1 diabetes. TCRB transcripts that were expressed got sequenced, as all of the isolated RNA had been reverse transcribed. Some clones are missing from TCRdb's copy, which holds only in-frame ones; the method was immunoSEQ multiplex PCR. The table includes about 110,000 clones, roughly 40% detected once. Sequencing was done on a sample of stem cell memory CD4+ T cells from blood. These receptors were taken from a woman between 18 and 30 years old in good health.

V is TRBV6-4 and J is TRBJ2-3; D not certain. CDR1 and CDR2 from the germline V gene are MRHNA and SNTAGT. V lost 2 bases and J lost 0, with 15 bases in between. This CDR3 has 17 residues. CDR3 nucleotide sequence: TGTGCCAGCAGTGACGCCACTGGGCGCAGGAGCACAGATACGCAGTATTTT. Translating gives CASSDATGRRSTDTQYF.

The chain is built from TRBV19 and TRBJ2-1; maybe TRBD2 (6 bases). Germline V gives CDR1 LNHDA, CDR2 SQIVND (reference sequence). The CDR3 length is 15 residues. Trimming stripped 6 bases from V and 4 bases from J, with 16 bases between. In nucleotides, the CDR3 is TGTGCCAGTAGACTCCGGGACTGGGTATACAATGAGCAGTTCTTC. Translating it yields CASRLRDWVYNEQFF.

Only a few counts were recorded for this clone. V is TRBV27 and J is TRBJ2-1, with 12 bases fitting TRBD2. The CDR3 length is 19 residues. Germline V gives CDR1 MNHEY, CDR2 SMNVEV (reference sequence). Unmatched junction bases numbered 12, after V lost 3 bases and J lost 3 bases. For the CDR3, the DNA is TGTGCCAGCAGTTTTAGACTAGCGGGAGCCCTAAAACTCTACAATGAGCAGTTCTTC. Translation: CASSFRLAGALKLYNEQFF.

The chain links TRBV6-5 to TRBJ2-5; D perhaps matches TRBD2 (6 bases). The CDR3 consists of 14 residues. The germline CDR1 and CDR2 sequences are MNHEY and SVGAGI. Trimming pared 6 bases from V and 5 bases from J, leaving 16 bases between. Here the CDR3 reads CASSSRLVIETQYF. CDR3 sequence (DNA): TGTGCCAGCAGCTCCCGACTAGTTATTGAGACCCAGTACTTC.

The gene calls are TRBV5-1 and TRBJ2-2, with 7 bases aligning to TRBD1. The CDR3 is made up of 14 amino acids. The V segment lost 4 bases and the J segment 7 bases; nucleotides outside the gene matches: 7. Looked up from germline, CDR1 is SGHRS and CDR2 is YFSETQ. The CDR3, as DNA: TGCGCCAGCAGCATTACAGGGGATTACGGGGAGCTGTTTTTT. Its translation is CASSITGDYGELFF.

This chain connects TRBV4-2 to TRBJ2-1; maybe TRBD1 (6 bases). Trimming pared 4 bases from V and 4 bases from J, leaving 14 bases between. Looked up from germline, CDR1 is LGHNA and CDR2 is YNFKEQ. The CDR3 runs to 15 residues. The CDR3 here is CASSPGGPPYNEQFF. CDR3 nucleotide sequence: TGTGCCAGCAGCCCTGGGGGCCCACCTTACAATGAGCAGTTCTTC.

The V call is TRBV28, the J call TRBJ1-2, with TRBD1 identical over 9 bases. J lost 4 bases, V lost 2 bases, and 5 bases had no gene match. CDR1 is MDHEN, CDR2 SYDVKM, per germline. This CDR3 is built from 15 residues. CDR3 sequence reads: CASSLTGGARYGYTF. CDR3 in DNA: TGTGCCAGCAGTTTAACAGGGGGCGCCCGCTATGGCTACACCTTC.

This clone occurred a few times. The CDR3 sequence is CASSIFRQVNTEAFF. The DNA for the CDR3 is TGTGCCAGCAGTATCTTCAGACAGGTGAACACTGAAGCTTTCTTT. This chain links TRBV6-5 with TRBJ1-1; perhaps TRBD1 as D (6 bases). V was clipped by 5 bases and J by 0 bases, with 13 bases between them. CDR1 is MNHEY, CDR2 SVGAGI, per germline. CDR3 size: 15 residues.

In its sample, this clone was seen a few times. The rearrangement uses TRBV7-2 and TRBJ2-7; 9 bases line up with TRBD2. Germline lookup yields CDR1 SGHTA and CDR2 FQGNSA. Losses at the gene ends were 5 bases for V and 2 bases for J; bases not matched to a gene: 4. This CDR3 is 14 amino acids long. The CDR3 region is CASSKGLAAYEQYF. The CDR3 nucleotides are TGTGCCAGCAGCAAGGGACTAGCTGCCTACGAGCAGTACTTC.

V is TRBV27 and J is TRBJ2-5; a weak D match, TRBD2 (6 bases). Germline V lookup: CDR1 MNHEY, CDR2 SMNVEV (reference sequence). V was cut by 8 bases and J by 7 bases, with 23 bases left in between. The CDR3 has 15 amino acids. The CDR3 is CASSQRGNLGGTQYF. In DNA, the CDR3 is TGTGCCAGCTCCCAACGGGGGAATCTCGGTGGGACCCAGTACTTC.

This clone has only a few counts. The chain is built from TRBV11-2 and TRBJ2-1; 9 positions agree with TRBD2. Germline values: CDR1 SGHAT, CDR2 FQNNGV. V trimming: 2 bases; J trimming: 0 bases; junction bases outside the gene matches: 2. This CDR3 region has 16 residues. The CDR3, as DNA: TGTGCCAGCAGCTTACTAGCGGGAAGCTCCTACAATGAGCAGTTCTTC. It yields the protein CASSLLAGSSYNEQFF.

The rearrangement joins TRBV12-5 to TRBJ2-3; 7 positions match TRBD1. Germline loops: CDR1 LGHNT, CDR2 FRNRAP. The V gene end was trimmed by 5 bases and the J gene end by 4 bases; junction bases not matched to a gene: 3. CDR3 length equals 13 residues. CDR3 DNA sequence: TGTGCTAGTGGTCGGGACAGCTCAGATACGCAGTATTTT. It translates to CASGRDSSDTQYF.

In this sample, this clone turned up a few times. The chain has TRBV29-1 and TRBJ2-1, with TRBD2 as a possible D gene (6 bases). Trimming removed 6 bases at V and 2 bases at J, with 17 bases between. Germline V CDR1 and CDR2: SQVTM, ANQGSEA. The CDR3 length is 15 residues. The CDR3 sequence is CSVARGLSTYNEQFF. The DNA of the CDR3 is TGCAGCGTCGCGAGGGGACTCTCCACCTACAATGAGCAGTTCTTC.

J is TRBJ2-3 and V is TRBV5-4; 7 bases align to TRBD1. The germline CDR1 and CDR2 sequences are SGHNT and YYREEE (reference sequence). V lost 0 bases, J lost 6 bases, and 4 bases stayed unmatched. CDR3 length: 14 residues. CDR3 protein: CASSLDRGRDTQYF. CDR3 coding DNA: TGTGCCAGCAGCTTGGACAGGGGACGGGATACGCAGTATTTT.

The chain has TRBV28 and TRBJ2-7; 8 bases map to TRBD2. Trimming removed 7 bases from V and 4 bases from J; junction bases left unmatched: 24. Germline V lookup: CDR1 MDHEN, CDR2 SYDVKM. This CDR3 comprises 19 residues. The CDR3 DNA reads TGTGCCAGCATCCAGGCCGGGACTAGACTTCCTTCTGAAAGATACGAGCAGTACTTC. The encoded protein is CASIQAGTRLPSERYEQYF.

This clone was detected only a few times. V gene TRBV5-5 combines with J gene TRBJ1-1, with TRBD1 as a possible D gene (5 bases). This CDR3 is 13 amino acids long. Germline V gene sequence: CDR1 SGHKS, CDR2 YYEKEE (reference sequence). V was trimmed by 4 bases and J by 0 bases, leaving 7 bases between them. DNA for the CDR3: TGTGCCAGCAGCCGACAGTTGAACACTGAAGCTTTCTTT. Translating gives CASSRQLNTEAFF.

This chain joins TRBV29-1 and TRBJ2-5; the match to TRBD1 covers 10 bases. Germline trimming cut 6 bases from V and 5 bases from J; bases unmatched to any gene: 3. Germline CDR1 and CDR2: SQVTM and ANQGSEA. The CDR3 covers 12 residues. The DNA of the CDR3 is TGCAGCGTGACAGGGGGCATGGAGACCCAGTACTTC. It encodes CSVTGGMETQYF.

The rearrangement links TRBV28 to TRBJ2-6; TRBD1 aligns across 10 bases. V lost 6 bases to trimming and J lost 0 bases; unmatched junction nucleotides: 5. The CDR3 has 17 residues. The germline gives CDR1 MDHEN, CDR2 SYDVKM. CDR3 sequence reads: CASSPRTGGSGANVLTF. CDR3 sequence (DNA): TGTGCCAGCAGCCCTCGGACAGGGGGCTCTGGGGCCAACGTCCTGACTTTC.

This clone was detected a few times. V and J are TRBV25-1 and TRBJ1-2; the match to TRBD1 covers 7 bases. The germline V gene has CDR1 MGHDK and CDR2 SYGVNS. The junction had 2 bases not matched to a gene; V was cut back by 4 bases and J by 0 bases. The CDR3 totals 14 residues. CDR3 residues: CASSADRSNYGYTF. CDR3 nucleotide sequence: TGTGCCAGCAGTGCGGACAGGTCTAACTATGGCTACACCTTC.

V usage is TRBV5-1 and J usage is TRBJ2-7, with a possible D match to TRBD2 (5 bases). With 0 bases removed from V and 5 bases from J, the gap between germline ends came to 15 bases. Germline CDR1 SGHRS, CDR2 YFSETQ. The CDR3 covers 15 residues. The CDR3 DNA is TGCGCCAGCAGCTTGGAGCCTAGCTTGATCCACGAGCAGTACTTC. This encodes CASSLEPSLIHEQYF.

The V call is TRBV19, the J call TRBJ2-1; 12 bases fit TRBD2. V was pared by 3 bases and J by 8 bases, with 5 bases of the junction left unmatched. Germline V CDR1 and CDR2: LNHDA, SQIVND (reference sequence). The CDR3 extends over 15 amino acids. The CDR3 bases are TGTGCCAGTAGTATCGGGACTAGCGGGTGGGATGAGCAGTTCTTC. Its protein product is CASSIGTSGWDEQFF.

There are a few counts of this clone. J is TRBJ2-5 and V is TRBV16, with 14 bases that match TRBD2. Germline lookup yields CDR1 KGHSY and CDR2 FQNENV. The CDR3 runs 16 residues. V trimming: 8 bases; J trimming: 2 bases; junction bases outside the gene matches: 7. The CDR3 DNA reads as TGTGCCAGCGGACAGGGACTAGCGGGAGTTCAAGAGACCCAGTACTTC. This codes for CASGQGLAGVQETQYF.

CDR3 loop: CASSPPQTGVGETQYF. The CDR3 bases are TGTGCCAGCAGTCCCCCTCAGACGGGAGTAGGAGAGACCCAGTACTTC. The V gene is TRBV28, the J gene TRBJ2-5, with D possibly matching TRBD2 (6 bases). In germline, CDR1 is MDHEN, CDR2 SYDVKM. The CDR3 loop spans 16 amino acids. V shed 5 bases and J shed 4 bases, with 20 bases lying between them.

The chain has TRBV10-3 and TRBJ2-7; TRBD2 matches at 10 bases. This CDR3 spans 14 amino acids. The V segment lost 3 bases and the J segment 3 bases; nucleotides outside the gene matches: 2. Germline V gene data show CDR1 as ENHRY and CDR2 as SYGVKD. The CDR3 DNA reads TGTGCCATCAGTGACGGACTAGCGGTCTACGAGCAGTACTTC. Translation: CAISDGLAVYEQYF.

The chain has TRBV5-1 and TRBJ2-7, with D possibly TRBD1 on 5 matching bases. This CDR3 has 15 amino acids. The V end lost 5 bases, the J end lost 0 bases, and 15 bases lay between the germline ends. Germline-derived CDR1 and CDR2 are SGHRS and YFSETQ. As DNA, the CDR3 is TGCGCCAGCAGGGCGGCAGGGATGAGCTCCTACGAGCAGTACTTC. It specifies CASRAAGMSSYEQYF.

This CDR3 is CASSPGLAALTDTQYF. CDR3 bases: TGTGCCAGCAGCCCAGGACTAGCGGCCCTCACAGATACGCAGTATTTT. V usage is TRBV9 and J usage is TRBJ2-3; 10 nucleotides agree with TRBD2. The CDR3 is made up of 16 amino acids. The V gene end was trimmed by 4 bases and the J gene end by 2 bases; junction bases not matched to a gene: 7. Germline assignment: CDR1 SGDLS and CDR2 YYNGEE.

The chain recombines TRBV29-1 with TRBJ2-1; 10 bases line up with TRBD1. The CDR3 loop spans 13 amino acids. V lost 4 bases and J lost 9; bases outside the gene matches: 6. Per the germline V gene, CDR1 is SQVTM and CDR2 is ANQGSEA. The CDR3 DNA follows: TGCAGCGTTGCTTGGGACAGGGGAAGTGAGCAGTTCTTC. This codes for CSVAWDRGSEQFF.

CDR3 loop: CASSLKGQAYGYTF. The CDR3 nucleotides are TGTGCCAGCAGTTTAAAGGGACAGGCCTATGGCTACACCTTC. The chain recombines TRBV27 with TRBJ1-2, with 8 positions matching TRBD1. CDR3 length: 14 amino acids. Losses at the gene ends were 2 bases for V and 4 bases for J; bases not matched to a gene: 3. Germline CDR1 and CDR2: MNHEY and SMNVEV (reference sequence).

This chain links TRBV19 with TRBJ1-2, with a possible D match to TRBD1 (5 bases). Germline values: CDR1 LNHDA, CDR2 SQIVND (reference sequence). Between the trimmed V and J ends, which lost 3 bases and 3 bases, there was a span of 14 bases. The CDR3 extends over 15 amino acids. The DNA of the CDR3 is TGTGCCAGTAGTATTATGGAGGGGATCGACTATGGCTACACCTTC. Translated: CASSIMEGIDYGYTF.